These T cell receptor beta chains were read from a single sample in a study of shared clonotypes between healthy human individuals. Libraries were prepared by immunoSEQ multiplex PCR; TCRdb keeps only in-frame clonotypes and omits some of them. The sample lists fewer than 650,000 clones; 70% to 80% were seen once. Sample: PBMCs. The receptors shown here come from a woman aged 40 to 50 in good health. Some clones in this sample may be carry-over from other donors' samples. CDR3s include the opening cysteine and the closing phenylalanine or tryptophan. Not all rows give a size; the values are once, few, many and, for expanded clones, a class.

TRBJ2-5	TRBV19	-	CASSDGLAGGETQYF
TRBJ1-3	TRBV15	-	CATSRDVQGSGNTIYF
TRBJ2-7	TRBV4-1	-	CASSRPQGGRNSYEQYF
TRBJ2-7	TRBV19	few	CASSPAFLYEQYF
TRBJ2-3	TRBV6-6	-	CASRAGTSGSTDTQYF
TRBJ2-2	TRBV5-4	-	CASRSSGTGELFF
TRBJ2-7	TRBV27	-	CASSPPGRGAEQYF
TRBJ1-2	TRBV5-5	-	CASSLWQNGYTF
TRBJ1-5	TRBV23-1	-	CASSQSSSGQGAQPQHF
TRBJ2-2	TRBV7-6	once	CASSPLAGTNTGELFF
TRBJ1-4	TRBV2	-	CASSQGQDEKLFF
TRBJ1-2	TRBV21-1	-	CASIRGGGLNYGYTF
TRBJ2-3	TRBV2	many	CASSERGSGSSEDTQYF
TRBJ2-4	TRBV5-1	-	CASSLARGGSMDIQYF
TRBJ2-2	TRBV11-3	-	CASSAGPGMGTGELFF
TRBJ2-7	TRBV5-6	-	CASSFTSGATSYEQYF
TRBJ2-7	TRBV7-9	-	CASSLALVAGDYEQYF
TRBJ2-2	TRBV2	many	CASSERGQGTGELFF
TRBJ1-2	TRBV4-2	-	CASSQVRAGANYGYTF
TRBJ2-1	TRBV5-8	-	CASSRASYNEQFF
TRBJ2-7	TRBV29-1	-	CSVGSSYEQYF
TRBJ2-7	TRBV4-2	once	CASSHATSNEQYF
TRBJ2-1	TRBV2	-	CASGPLRDEQFF
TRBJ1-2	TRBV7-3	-	CASSPSRGAEGYTF
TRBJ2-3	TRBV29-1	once	CSVERLAGTDTQYF
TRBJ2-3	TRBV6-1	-	CASSEALYGGSDTQYF
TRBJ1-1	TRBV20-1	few	CSAAGPQEAFF
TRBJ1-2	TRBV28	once	CASSFSGTAYGYTF
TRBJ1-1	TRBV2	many	CASSQPQRGTEAFF
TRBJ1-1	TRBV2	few	CASSVGQGIEAFF
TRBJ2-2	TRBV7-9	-	CASSLARAGELFF
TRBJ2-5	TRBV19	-	CASSIDSGGVGTQYF
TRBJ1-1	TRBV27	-	CASSLSVGVGVSEAFF
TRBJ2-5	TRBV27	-	CASSSHLAGGPPQYF
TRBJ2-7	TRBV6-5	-	CASSPPLGGSYEQYF
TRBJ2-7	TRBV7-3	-	CASSLEAGAEQYF
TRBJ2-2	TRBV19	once	CASSITGTDTGELFF
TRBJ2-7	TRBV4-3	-	CASSLGLDTYEQYF
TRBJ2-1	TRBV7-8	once	CASTPGPYNEQFF
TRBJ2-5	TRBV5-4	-	CASSPLAGGPETQYF
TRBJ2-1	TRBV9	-	CASSVGNYNEQFF
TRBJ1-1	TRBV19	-	CASSNPNRGSNTEAFF
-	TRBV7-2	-	CASSPSLGAYEQYF
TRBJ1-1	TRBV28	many	CASSLTAGRNTEAFF
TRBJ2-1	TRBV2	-	CASNLGTLRNEQFF
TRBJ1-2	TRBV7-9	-	CASSLRGGYTF
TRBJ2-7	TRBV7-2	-	CASSLEAGRVYEQYF
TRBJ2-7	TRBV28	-	CASSGRQGVLYEQYF
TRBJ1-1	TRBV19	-	CASSIAGRRTDKNTEAFF
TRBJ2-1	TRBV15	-	CATSSRDNSYNEQFF
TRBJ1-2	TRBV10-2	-	CASRKGQGDNYGYTF
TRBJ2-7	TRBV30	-	CAWGGGIYEQYF
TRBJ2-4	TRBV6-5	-	CASSSPTSGKNIQYF
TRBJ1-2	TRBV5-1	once	CASRFRQEANYGYTF
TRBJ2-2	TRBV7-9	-	CASSSQGARTGELFF
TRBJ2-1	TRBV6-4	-	CASSEGQGAHNEQFF
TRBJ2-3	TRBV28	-	CASSPPSTDTQYF
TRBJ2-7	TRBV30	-	CAWSVETYEQYF
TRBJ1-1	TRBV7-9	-	CASSLYRGQVHTEAFF